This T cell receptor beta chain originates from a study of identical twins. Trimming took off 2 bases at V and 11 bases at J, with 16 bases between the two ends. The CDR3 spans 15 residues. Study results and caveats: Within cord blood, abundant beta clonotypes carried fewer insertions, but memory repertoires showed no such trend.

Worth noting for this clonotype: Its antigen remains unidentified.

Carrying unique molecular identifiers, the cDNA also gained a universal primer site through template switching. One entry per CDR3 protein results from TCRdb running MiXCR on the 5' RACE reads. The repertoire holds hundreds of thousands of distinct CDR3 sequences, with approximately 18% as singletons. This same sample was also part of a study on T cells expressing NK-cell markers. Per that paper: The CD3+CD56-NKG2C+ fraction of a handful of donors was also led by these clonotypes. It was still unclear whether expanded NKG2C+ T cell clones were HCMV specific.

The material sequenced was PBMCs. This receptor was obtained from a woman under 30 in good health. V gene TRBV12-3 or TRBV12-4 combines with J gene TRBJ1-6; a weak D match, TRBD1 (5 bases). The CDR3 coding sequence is TGTGCCAGCAGTTTAAGGGGTCTGGTCAGAGCACCCCTCCACTTT. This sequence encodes CASSLRGLVRAPLHF.